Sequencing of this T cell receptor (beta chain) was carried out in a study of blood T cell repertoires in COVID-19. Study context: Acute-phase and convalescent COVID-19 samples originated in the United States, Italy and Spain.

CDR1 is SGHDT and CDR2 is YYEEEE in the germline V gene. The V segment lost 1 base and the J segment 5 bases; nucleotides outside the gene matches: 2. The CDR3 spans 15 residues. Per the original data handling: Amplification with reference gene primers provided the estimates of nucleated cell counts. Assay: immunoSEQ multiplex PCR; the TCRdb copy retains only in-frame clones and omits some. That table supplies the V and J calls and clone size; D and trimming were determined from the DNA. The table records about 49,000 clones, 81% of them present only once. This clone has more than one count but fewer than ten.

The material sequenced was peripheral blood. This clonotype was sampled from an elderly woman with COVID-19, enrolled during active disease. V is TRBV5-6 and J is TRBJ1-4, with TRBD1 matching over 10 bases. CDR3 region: CASSLRTGGNEKLFF. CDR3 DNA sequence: TGTGCCAGCAGCTTGAGGACAGGGGGAAATGAAAAACTGTTTTTT.